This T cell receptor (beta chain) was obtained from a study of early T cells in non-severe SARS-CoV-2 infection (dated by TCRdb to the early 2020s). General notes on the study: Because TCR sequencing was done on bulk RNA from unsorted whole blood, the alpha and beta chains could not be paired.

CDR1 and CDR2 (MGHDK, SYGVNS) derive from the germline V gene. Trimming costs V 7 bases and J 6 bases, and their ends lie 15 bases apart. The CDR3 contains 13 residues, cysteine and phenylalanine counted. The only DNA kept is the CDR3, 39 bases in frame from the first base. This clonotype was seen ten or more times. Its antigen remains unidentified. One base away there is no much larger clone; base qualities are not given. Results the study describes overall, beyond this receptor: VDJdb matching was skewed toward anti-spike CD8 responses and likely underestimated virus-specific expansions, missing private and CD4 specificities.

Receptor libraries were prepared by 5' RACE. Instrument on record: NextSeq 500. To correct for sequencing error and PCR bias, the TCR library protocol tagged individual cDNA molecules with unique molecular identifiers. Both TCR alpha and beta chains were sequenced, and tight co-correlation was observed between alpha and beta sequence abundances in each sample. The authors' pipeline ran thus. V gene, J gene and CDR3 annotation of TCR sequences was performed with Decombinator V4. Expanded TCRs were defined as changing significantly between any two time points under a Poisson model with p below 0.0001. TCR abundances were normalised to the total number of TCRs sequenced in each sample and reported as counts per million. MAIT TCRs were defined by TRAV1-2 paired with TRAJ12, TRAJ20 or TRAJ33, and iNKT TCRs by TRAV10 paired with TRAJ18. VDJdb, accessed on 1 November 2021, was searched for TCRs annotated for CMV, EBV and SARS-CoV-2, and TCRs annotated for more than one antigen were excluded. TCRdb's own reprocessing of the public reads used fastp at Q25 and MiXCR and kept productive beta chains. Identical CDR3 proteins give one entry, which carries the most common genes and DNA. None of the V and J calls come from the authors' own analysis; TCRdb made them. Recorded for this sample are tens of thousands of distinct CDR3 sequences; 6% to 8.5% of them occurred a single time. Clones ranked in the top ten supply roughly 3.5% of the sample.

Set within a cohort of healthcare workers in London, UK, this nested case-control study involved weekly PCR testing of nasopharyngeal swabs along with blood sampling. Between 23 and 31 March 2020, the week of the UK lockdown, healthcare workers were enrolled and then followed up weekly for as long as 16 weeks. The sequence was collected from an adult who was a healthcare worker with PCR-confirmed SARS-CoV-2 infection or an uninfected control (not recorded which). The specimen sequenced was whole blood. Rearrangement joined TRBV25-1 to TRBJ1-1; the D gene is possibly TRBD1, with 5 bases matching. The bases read TGTGCCAGCACCATTAGTGGGGGGTCTGAAGCTTTCTTT. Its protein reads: CASTISGGSEAFF.